A selection of T cell receptor beta chains follows, all from one sample in a study of blood T cell repertoires in COVID-19. The protocol was immunoSEQ multiplex PCR, while the TCRdb copy is restricted to in-frame clones and leaves out a portion. The table includes more than 100,000 clones, over 65% detected once. Sequencing used peripheral blood. The receptor set was obtained from a human donor in a cohort sampled during active COVID-19. The CDR3 runs from the conserved cysteine through the conserved F or W. D genes are given only for firm matches. Only part of the rows carry a size: once, few, many, or a class if the clone is expanded.

V	D	J	size	CDR3	DNA
TRBV7-8	NA	TRBJ2-7	NA	CASSLARQALGEQYF	TGTGCCAGCAGCTTAGCTAGACAGGCCCTTGGGGAGCAGTACTTC
TRBV6-5	TRBD1	TRBJ1-5	NA	CASSPTGGNQPQHF	TGTGCCAGCAGTCCTACAGGGGGCAATCAGCCCCAGCATTTT
TRBV4-2	NA	TRBJ2-1	few	CASSQDRSGNEQFF	TGTGCCAGCAGCCAAGATCGGAGCGGGAATGAGCAGTTCTTC
TRBV19	NA	TRBJ2-1	NA	CASSKEFPYNEQFF	TGTGCCAGTAGTAAGGAGTTCCCCTACAATGAGCAGTTCTTC
TRBV7-6	TRBD1	TRBJ1-2	NA	CASSLEGATVYGYTF	TGTGCCAGCAGCTTAGAGGGGGCTACCGTCTATGGCTACACCTTC
TRBV18	NA	TRBJ1-1	NA	CASSPATERTEAFF	TGTGCCAGCTCACCCGCGACAGAACGTACTGAAGCTTTCTTT
TRBV25-1	TRBD1	TRBJ2-5	NA	CASSRDRGLETQYF	TGTGCCAGCAGTCGGGACAGGGGGCTTGAGACCCAGTACTTC
TRBV4-2	TRBD1	TRBJ1-1	NA	CASSPGGIRGRTEAFF	TGTGCCAGCAGCCCAGGGGGCATCAGGGGGCGAACTGAAGCTTTCTTT
TRBV7-6	NA	TRBJ1-5	NA	CASSLGGNRASNQPQHF	TGTGCCAGCAGCTTAGGAGGTAACAGGGCGAGCAATCAGCCCCAGCATTTT
TRBV7-3	TRBD2	TRBJ2-2	once	CASSQTSGVVGELFF	TGTGCCAGCAGCCAGACTAGCGGGGTTGTCGGGGAGCTGTTTTTT
TRBV19	TRBD2	TRBJ2-3	NA	CASSRTGTSSTDTQYF	TGTGCCAGTAGCCGTACCGGGACTAGCTCTACAGATACGCAGTATTTT
TRBV7-2	TRBD1	TRBJ1-2	NA	CASSLLTGGTGYGYTF	TGTGCCAGCAGCCTATTAACAGGGGGCACGGGTTATGGCTACACCTTC
TRBV10-2	NA	TRBJ1-2	NA	CASSESAGAYYGYTF	TGCGCCAGCAGTGAGTCCGCAGGGGCGTACTATGGCTACACCTTC
TRBV6-1	NA	TRBJ1-3	NA	CASSEAHFENTIYF	TGTGCCAGCAGTGAAGCGCACTTTGAGAACACCATATATTTT
TRBV7-9	TRBD2	TRBJ2-3	NA	CASSLPLAGVSLGTDTQYF	TGTGCCAGCAGCTTACCGCTAGCGGGGGTGAGTCTAGGGACAGATACGCAGTATTTT
TRBV3-1/TRBV3-2	NA	TRBJ2-1	NA	CASSSRGRNEQFF	TGTGCCAGCAGCTCCCGAGGGAGGAATGAGCAGTTCTTC
TRBV5-4	NA	TRBJ2-1	NA	CASSHMTIQEQFF	TGTGCCAGCAGCCATATGACTATCCAGGAGCAGTTCTTC
TRBV7-3	TRBD1	TRBJ2-7	few	CASSSGTGFAYEQYF	TGTGCCAGCAGCTCCGGGACAGGGTTCGCCTACGAGCAGTACTTC
TRBV5-6	TRBD2	TRBJ2-4	NA	CASSVGGGPKNIQYF	TGTGCCAGCAGCGTGGGGGGGGGACCCAAAAACATTCAGTACTTC
TRBV27	NA	TRBJ1-2	NA	CASSLRGNYGYTF	TGTGCCAGCAGTTTAAGGGGGAACTATGGCTACACCTTC
TRBV5-1	NA	TRBJ2-3	NA	CASSVGTMGTDTQYF	TGCGCCAGCAGCGTCGGGACAATGGGGACAGATACGCAGTATTTT
TRBV3-1/TRBV3-2	TRBD1	TRBJ2-1	NA	CASSRRQGSSYNEQFF	TGTGCCAGCAGCCGTAGACAGGGGAGCTCCTACAATGAGCAGTTCTTC
TRBV5-1	NA	TRBJ1-3	few	CASSLTELSSGNTIYF	TGCGCCAGCAGCTTGACAGAGCTGAGCTCTGGAAACACCATATATTTT
TRBV10-2	TRBD2	TRBJ2-1	NA	CASSDLVGGGLNEQFF	TGCGCCAGCAGTGACCTGGTGGGCGGGGGGCTAAATGAGCAGTTCTTC
TRBV7-6	TRBD1	TRBJ2-5	NA	CASSLPGTGAGETQYF	TGTGCCAGCAGCTTACCTGGGACAGGGGCCGGAGAGACCCAGTACTTC